The rows below give T cell receptor beta chains drawn from one sample of a study of T cell changes during pregnancy in multiple sclerosis. Profiled with immunoSEQ multiplex PCR; TCRdb holds only in-frame clones, not every one. Here the sample spans around 56,000 clones, approximately 86% being singletons. Sequencing was performed on CD4+ T cells from peripheral blood mononuclear cells, taken in the third trimester of pregnancy. Receptor source: a female donor with multiple sclerosis, enrolled in a pregnancy study. The CDR3 runs from the conserved cysteine through the conserved F or W. Fields, in order: CDR3 DNA, CDR3 protein, J gene, D gene, V gene, clone size. The D gene is left open where the match is weak. Expanded clones are given a class, and other clones once, few, many or no size at all.

TGCAGCACTCCGGGACAGGGAAGTGGCTACACCTTC,CSTPGQGSGYTF,TRBJ1-2,TRBD1,TRBV29-1,-
TGCAGTGCTAGGGGAGGAGGTACGCAGTATTTT,CSARGGGTQYF,TRBJ2-3,-,TRBV20-1,once
TGTGCCAGCAGCTCTAAGTCCCCGACAGGGGGCATAAGCTACGAGCAGTACTTC,CASSSKSPTGGISYEQYF,TRBJ2-7,TRBD1,TRBV7-3,-
TGTGCCAGCAGCCAAAACCCCCCGGGAATGGGCTACGAGCAGTACTTC,CASSQNPPGMGYEQYF,TRBJ2-7,-,TRBV7-3,-
TGTGCCAGCAGCTTAGGGGGAGAGAACACCGGGGAGCTGTTTTTT,CASSLGGENTGELFF,TRBJ2-2,-,TRBV7-9,once
TGTGCCAGCACCTCTGGACTAGGGGCCTACGAGCAGTACTTC,CASTSGLGAYEQYF,TRBJ2-7,TRBD2,TRBV7-2,-
TGCGCCAGCAGCTCTGGGGCTAGCGGGAGCACAGATACGCAGTATTTT,CASSSGASGSTDTQYF,TRBJ2-3,TRBD2,TRBV5-1,-
TGTGCCAGTAGTATAGCGGAGGTCTCGTATGGCTACACCTTC,CASSIAEVSYGYTF,TRBJ1-2,-,TRBV19,-
TGTGCCAGCAGCAAGACAGGGGACGGCTCTGGAAACACCATATATTTT,CASSKTGDGSGNTIYF,TRBJ1-3,TRBD1,TRBV6-6,-
TGTGCCAGTAGTATTGGGCAGGGGGATGGCGGGGAGCTGTTTTTT,CASSIGQGDGGELFF,TRBJ2-2,TRBD1,TRBV19,-
TGTGCCAGCAGCTTCATGACTAGCGGGGGCAGTGAGCAGTTCTTC,CASSFMTSGGSEQFF,TRBJ2-1,TRBD2,TRBV5-6,-
TGTGCCAGCAGCCCAGAAGGGGCTGGAAACACCATATATTTT,CASSPEGAGNTIYF,TRBJ1-3,-,TRBV4-2,-
TGTGCCAGCAGCGAAGGGACTAGCGGGAACAAGATCTCCTACGAGCAGTACTTC,CASSEGTSGNKISYEQYF,TRBJ2-7,TRBD2,TRBV9,-
TGTGCCAGCCTCACCGATCCGCGGTCCCAGCAGTACTTC,CASLTDPRSQQYF,TRBJ2-7,-,TRBV2,-
TGTGCCAGCAGCTTAGCTTCGAGGTCATACGAGCAGTACTTC,CASSLASRSYEQYF,TRBJ2-7,-,TRBV7-8,-
TGTGCCAGCAGAAGCGCCTACGAGCAGTACTTC,CASRSAYEQYF,TRBJ2-7,-,TRBV6-5,few
TGTGCCAGCAGCTCGGGCCTGACCGGGACAAAAAACATTCAGTACTTC,CASSSGLTGTKNIQYF,TRBJ2-4,-,TRBV5-4,once
TGTGCCTGGAGCAGGACAGACGGCAATTCACCCCTCCACTTT,CAWSRTDGNSPLHF,TRBJ1-6,-,TRBV30,few
TGTGCCAGCAGTTACTCCGGGGGATCCGGCGAGCAGTACTTC,CASSYSGGSGEQYF,TRBJ2-7,-,TRBV6-6,-
TGTGCCAGCAGTGAAGGGCGGATGAACACTGAAGCTTTCTTT,CASSEGRMNTEAFF,TRBJ1-1,-,TRBV2,-
TGTGCCAGCAGTTTTGTACAGGCGAGGGGGTCCTACGAGCAGTACTTC,CASSFVQARGSYEQYF,TRBJ2-7,-,TRBV28,-
TGTGCCAGCAGTTCCTTTGGGGCGGGAGGGCCAGATACGCAGTATTTT,CASSSFGAGGPDTQYF,TRBJ2-3,TRBD2,TRBV6-5,-
TGTGCCAGCAGCCTGACCCCGGGGAAGGAGACCCAGTACTTC,CASSLTPGKETQYF,TRBJ2-5,-,TRBV5-4,-
TGTGCCAGCAGCCAAGGGGACATGCCTACGCAGTATTTT,CASSQGDMPTQYF,TRBJ2-3,-,TRBV4-2,once
TGTGCCAGCAGGGCGACAGGTATGAACACTGAAGCTTTCTTT,CASRATGMNTEAFF,TRBJ1-1,-,TRBV6-1,-
TGTGCCAGCAGCCAAGAAGTTTACTCCACCGGGGAGCTGTTTTTT,CASSQEVYSTGELFF,TRBJ2-2,-,TRBV14,-
TGTGCCAGCAACCAAGGGGGTCCGACAATTGAAGCTTTCTTT,CASNQGGPTIEAFF,TRBJ1-1,-,TRBV7-2,-
TGTGCCAGCAGCGCTCAGGGGGCGAACACCGGGGAGCTGTTTTTT,CASSAQGANTGELFF,TRBJ2-2,TRBD1,TRBV7-6,-
TGTGCCAGCAGGCCACTTACCTCCTACGAGCAGTACTTC,CASRPLTSYEQYF,TRBJ2-7,-,TRBV6-1,-
TGTGCCAGCAGCTTTAACCTTGACAGGGGAAATTCACCCCTCCACTTT,CASSFNLDRGNSPLHF,TRBJ1-6,TRBD1,TRBV5-4,few
TGTGCCAGCAGCTATGCACAGGTCGAGCAGTACTTC,CASSYAQVEQYF,TRBJ2-7,-,TRBV14,-
TGTGCCAGCAGTTTACAGGATCGCGGGATTTTCTACAATGAGCAGTTCTTC,CASSLQDRGIFYNEQFF,TRBJ2-1,-,TRBV27,-
TGTGCCAGCAGTCTTCTGACAGGGGGCGCCCTAGGAGAGACCCAGTACTTC,CASSLLTGGALGETQYF,TRBJ2-5,TRBD1,TRBV27,-
TGTGCCAGCAGTCAGGGGGAGACCCAGTACTTC,CASSQGETQYF,TRBJ2-5,-,TRBV27,-
TGTGCCAGCAGTTTTTCGGGAGGTGAGTCTTACGAGCAGTACTTC,CASSFSGGESYEQYF,TRBJ2-7,TRBD2,TRBV27,once
TGTGCCAGCATAGCGGGACCGAGGAACACTGAAGCTTTCTTT,CASIAGPRNTEAFF,TRBJ1-1,-,TRBV2,-
TGTGCCTGGACAACCGGGACTAGCGGGTACAATGAGCAGTTCTTC,CAWTTGTSGYNEQFF,TRBJ2-1,TRBD2,TRBV30,-